This T cell receptor beta chain was identified in a study of shared clonotypes between healthy human individuals. Overall study context: Per-donor plates numbered three CD4 naive, three CD4 memory, two CD8 naive and one CD8 memory. Study-level results: Estimated richness was generally greater in naive than memory subsets. Rarefaction showed that sequencing of sorted subsets was incomplete (despite large depth).

Generated by immunoSEQ multiplex PCR, the TCRdb table keeps only in-frame clones and is missing some. Seen here are approximately 640,000 clones, less than 95% observed once, and the top ten hold 34%. About this clone itself: The antigen is undetermined.

Donors had no recently reported acute infections or vaccinations and were HIV-negative. Germline CDR1 ENHRY, CDR2 SYGVKD. The CDR3 is 11 residues long. With 7 bases removed from V and 10 bases from J, the gap between germline ends came to 12 bases. The chain has TRBV10-3 and TRBJ2-3; the D call may be TRBD1 or TRBD2 (5 bases each). This receptor was identified in a man aged 18 to 35 in good health. Some clones in this sample may be carry-over from other donors' samples. The sample was memory CD8+ T cells from PBMCs. As to subset: CD45RO+ cells pooled with CCR7-negative TemRA cells. The CDR3 bases are TGTGCCATCATCATTTTGGGGGCGCAGTATTTT. Translating gives CAIIILGAQYF.